The 17 T cell receptor beta chains reported below all come from one sample, sequenced in a study of blood T cells in healthy people across ages. Together with a sample-barcoded 5' primer, a J-beta primer mix was included in a second PCR lasting roughly 6 to 12 cycles. In TCRdb, the 5' RACE reads were re-called with MiXCR into one record per CDR3 protein. Of 700,000 to 950,000 distinct CDR3 sequences in the sample, approximately 43% are singletons; the top ten hold 20%. The sample consisted of blood. Receptors originate from a woman in her sixties or seventies in good health.

This clonotype was recorded a few times. This chain connects TRBV4-3 to TRBJ1-5, with 7 bases identical to TRBD1. This CDR3 is built from 15 residues. V shed 0 bases and J 7 bases; nucleotides not matched to a gene: 6. Germline V CDR1 and CDR2: LGHNA, YSLEER. CDR3 nucleotide sequence: TGCGCCAGCAGCCAAGATACAAGGGGGCAACAGCCCCAGCATTTT. Amino acid sequence: CASSQDTRGQQPQHF.

This clonotype was counted between two and nine times. The chain joins TRBV6-2 or TRBV6-3 to TRBJ1-5; 7 nucleotides agree with TRBD1. The length of the CDR3 is 16 residues. CDR1 and CDR2 (germline): MNHEY, SVGEGT. Losses at the gene ends were 3 bases for V and 8 bases for J; bases not matched to a gene: 13. The CDR3 spells CASSYSTGAGVEPQHF. CDR3 nucleotides: TGTGCCAGCAGTTATTCCACAGGGGCGGGGGTGGAGCCCCAGCATTTT.

The chain links TRBV5-5 to TRBJ2-1; 9 bases map to TRBD2. The CDR3 is made up of 16 amino acids. V trimming: 4 bases; J trimming: 4 bases; junction bases outside the gene matches: 9. Germline CDR1 reads SGHKS; CDR2 reads YYEKEE (reference sequence). The CDR3 is CASSGLELAGYNEQFF. In nucleotides, the CDR3 is TGTGCCAGCAGCGGCTTAGAACTAGCGGGTTACAATGAGCAGTTCTTC.

The CDR3 DNA follows: TGTGCCAGCACCAAGGGCTTATTTATCGACGAGCAGTACTTC. This sequence encodes CASTKGLFIDEQYF. The rearrangement joins TRBV9 to TRBJ2-7; D gene uncertain. The CDR3 covers 14 residues. V gave up 6 bases and J gave up 5 bases, with 18 bases separating them. The V gene's germline CDR1 is SGDLS and CDR2 YYNGEE.

This chain connects TRBV7-9 to TRBJ2-1, with a possible D match to TRBD1 (5 bases). Trimming took 6 bases from V and 7 from J, leaving 16 bases between them. Per germline, CDR1 SEHNR and CDR2 FQNEAQ (reference sequence). This CDR3 region has 14 residues. In nucleotides, the CDR3 is TGTGCCAGCAGTTCTACAACAGGTCCTAATGAGCAGTTCTTC. Amino acids: CASSSTTGPNEQFF.

The chain recombines TRBV24-1 with TRBJ2-1; 9 positions agree with TRBD2. The CDR3 sequence is 16 residues long. The germline gives CDR1 KGHDR, CDR2 SFDVKD. Unmatched junction bases numbered 6, after V lost 4 bases and J lost 3 bases. CDR3 sequence: CATSDTTSGFYNEQFF. The CDR3 coding sequence is TGTGCCACCAGTGACACCACTAGCGGGTTCTACAATGAGCAGTTCTTC.

The chain recombines TRBV6-6 with TRBJ2-3, with 15 positions matching TRBD2. CDR1 is MNHNY, CDR2 SVGAGI, per germline (reference sequence). CDR3 size: 17 residues. The trim removed 5 bases at V and 3 bases at J, leaving 6 bases unmatched. As DNA, the CDR3 is TGTGCCAGCAGTCCTCGGACTAGCGGGAGGGCTACAGATACGCAGTATTTT. Translating gives CASSPRTSGRATDTQYF.

This clonotype was seen only a few times. The V gene is TRBV15, the J gene TRBJ2-7, with D tentatively TRBD1 (5 bases). This CDR3 is 15 amino acids long. Germline-derived CDR1 and CDR2 are LNHNV and YYDKDF (reference sequence). V lost 0 bases and J 2 bases, leaving 11 bases between the germline ends. The CDR3 nucleotides are TGTGCCACCAGCAGAGATCCAAGGGGTACCTACGAGCAGTACTTC. Its protein is CATSRDPRGTYEQYF.

This chain joins TRBV6-5 and TRBJ2-3; D may be TRBD1 or TRBD2 (5 bases each). Germline V gene sequence: CDR1 MNHEY, CDR2 SVGAGI. V lost 3 bases and J lost 6, with 19 bases in between. The CDR3 runs 16 residues. The CDR3 spells CASSYSRDVAPDTQYF. CDR3 in DNA: TGTGCCAGCAGTTATAGTCGGGACGTCGCACCGGATACGCAGTATTTT.

The rearrangement joins TRBV9 to TRBJ1-2; TRBD1 agrees at 9 bases. Trimming removed 3 bases from V and 2 bases from J; junction bases left unmatched: 5. The CDR3 runs to 15 residues. Germline values: CDR1 SGDLS, CDR2 YYNGEE. The CDR3 region has the DNA TGTGCCAGCAGCGCGCGGGACAGGGAGAACTATGGCTACACCTTC. Amino acid sequence: CASSARDRENYGYTF.

This clonotype occurred a few times. V is TRBV11-1 and J is TRBJ2-6, with D perhaps TRBD2 (5 bases). The CDR3 has 15 residues. V lost 5 bases and J 2 bases, leaving 10 bases between the germline ends. Germline CDR1 is SGHAT and CDR2 is FQDESV (reference sequence). For the CDR3, the DNA is TGTGCCAGCAGCCGACGGGGTACTGGGGCCAACGTCCTGACTTTC. It encodes CASSRRGTGANVLTF.

As to this clonotype: The germline gene is not matched at one end of the junction; a read error may be the cause. The V call is TRBV29-1, the J call TRBJ1-1; D remains unclear. CDR3 size: 13 residues. In germline, CDR1 is SQVTM, CDR2 ANQGSEA. CDR3 protein: CSAREPPDTGAFF. DNA for the CDR3: TGCAGCGCTCGGGAGCCACCAGACACTGGAGCTTTCTTT.

J is TRBJ2-5 and V is TRBV7-8; TRBD2 matches at 9 bases. Germline CDR1 SGHVS, CDR2 FQNEAQ. This CDR3 has 17 residues. V lost 3 bases and J lost 5; bases outside the gene matches: 13. The CDR3 protein is CASSLGPSGKNAETQYF. Here the CDR3 DNA reads TGTGCCAGCAGCTTGGGTCCTAGCGGGAAGAACGCGGAGACCCAGTACTTC.

The chain links TRBV7-9 to TRBJ2-7; the D is unclear. V was clipped by 5 bases and J by 2 bases, with 13 bases between them. Germline loops: CDR1 SEHNR, CDR2 FQNEAQ (reference sequence). This CDR3 contains 14 residues. CDR3 region: CASSVDLPPYEQYF. The CDR3, as DNA: TGTGCCAGCAGCGTCGACCTACCACCCTACGAGCAGTACTTC.

This clonotype was counted a few times. The chain recombines TRBV10-3 with TRBJ1-2; the D gene is possibly TRBD1 (5 bases). This CDR3 spans 13 amino acids. V lost 3 bases to trimming and J lost 10 bases, with 15 bases between them. Germline V lookup: CDR1 ENHRY, CDR2 SYGVKD. Written as DNA, the CDR3 is TGTGCCATCAGTGAATTAGTCGTGGGGGACTACACCTTC. Amino acid sequence: CAISELVVGDYTF.

The chain links TRBV20-1 to TRBJ2-4; D perhaps matches TRBD2 (5 bases). Trimming shortened V by 5 bases and J by 0 bases, and 11 bases separated the two germline ends. Per the germline V gene, CDR1 is DFQATT and CDR2 is SNEGSKA (reference sequence). The CDR3 length is 14 residues. The DNA of the CDR3 is TGCAGTGCTTCGGGAAGCGTAGCCAAAAACATTCAGTACTTC. This gives the protein CSASGSVAKNIQYF.

The sample holds many counts of this clonotype. V usage is TRBV3-1 and J usage is TRBJ2-7; the match to TRBD2 covers 7 bases. The germline V gene encodes CDR1 LGHDT and CDR2 YNNKEL (reference sequence). Trimming took 6 bases from V and 0 from J; bases not matched to a gene: 2. The CDR3 sequence is 13 residues long. The CDR3 protein is CASSPGGSYEQYF. The CDR3 bases are TGTGCCAGCAGTCCGGGAGGCTCCTACGAGCAGTACTTC.